The entry below describes one T cell receptor beta chain. CDR1 is DFQATT, CDR2 SNEGSKA, per germline (reference sequence). Unmatched junction bases numbered 10, after V lost 6 bases and J lost 14 bases. The length of the CDR3 is 11 residues. In the study's own analysis: Estimation of nucleated cell counts relied on the amplification of reference gene primers. Assay used: immunoSEQ multiplex PCR; TCRdb lists only in-frame clones, some missing. V, J and clone size are those of that table, while D and trimming were read from the DNA. The sample has about 98,000 clones, about 80% seen once. These data are taken from a study of blood T cell repertoires in COVID-19. Study information: The United States, Italy and Spain provided the acute and convalescent COVID-19 samples. PBMCs, B-cell-depleted T cells, or T cells were the source of the cDNA or gDNA that made up the material.

The specimen was peripheral blood. This chain links TRBV20-1 with TRBJ2-5; 9 bases map to TRBD1. The receptor comes from a man between 65 and 79 years old with acute or convalescent COVID-19. The CDR3 region is CSALDRGRFYF. The CDR3, as DNA: TGCAGTGCCCTGGACAGGGGACGGTTTTACTTC.